This passage covers 28 T cell receptor beta chains from one sample sequenced in a study of human T cells and chemical hapten exposure. A single record per CDR3 protein comes from TCRdb applying MiXCR to the RACE reads. The table shows 80,000 to 100,000 distinct CDR3 sequences, with around 8.8% occurring only once. Time point denoted: healthy volunteer bleed at 2 weeks. From whole blood left unfractionated, total RNA was extracted. Sequencing input: whole blood. Source of these receptors: a female donor in good health. Some clones in this sample may be carry-over from other donors' samples.

This clonotype was seen a few times. This sequence joins TRBV11-2 and TRBJ2-7; 9 nucleotides match TRBD2. Unmatched junction bases numbered 5, after V lost 0 bases and J lost 2 bases. The CDR3 runs 16 residues. CDR1 is SGHAT, CDR2 FQNNGV, per germline. The CDR3 DNA follows: TGTGCCAGCAGCTTAGATTCGCTAGCGGGAACCTACGAGCAGTACTTC. Its translation: CASSLDSLAGTYEQYF.

In this sample, this clonotype turned up a few times. V and J are TRBV7-9 and TRBJ2-1, with 8 bases identical to TRBD2. Germline V gene sequence: CDR1 SEHNR, CDR2 FQNEAQ (reference sequence). With V trimmed by 10 bases and J by 3 bases, 8 bases remained unmatched. The CDR3 runs to 14 residues. This chain's CDR3 is CAIPPAGGYNEQFF. CDR3 coding DNA: TGTGCCATTCCACCGGCGGGAGGCTACAATGAGCAGTTCTTC.

The chain carries TRBV12-3 or TRBV12-4 and TRBJ2-6, with 7 bases fitting TRBD1. The CDR3 has 17 amino acids. V lost 2 bases and J lost 0; bases outside the gene matches: 4. CDR3: CASSLRTGRSGANVLTF. For the CDR3, the DNA is TGTGCCAGCAGTTTAAGGACAGGCCGCTCTGGGGCCAACGTCCTGACTTTC.

This clonotype has a handful of counts. The V gene is TRBV12-3 or TRBV12-4, the J gene TRBJ1-6; TRBD1 might be the D (5 bases). V lost 3 bases to trimming and J lost 4 bases, with 10 bases between them. The CDR3 is 15 amino acids. CDR3 sequence: CASSLGPEYNSPLHF. CDR3 DNA: TGTGCCAGCAGTTTGGGGCCCGAATATAATTCACCCCTCCACTTT.

This clonotype has more than one count but fewer than ten. The chain couples TRBV6-1 to TRBJ2-7; D perhaps matches TRBD2 (5 bases). This CDR3 has 13 residues. Germline V gene sequence: CDR1 MNHNS, CDR2 SASEGT. Trimming left V 6 bases short and J 3 bases short, with 12 bases between. The CDR3 here is CASRVGLDYEQYF. The CDR3 DNA is TGTGCCAGCAGAGTCGGACTGGACTACGAGCAGTACTTC.

V gene TRBV4-1 combines with J gene TRBJ2-1, with D possibly being TRBD1 (5 bases). The V end was cut by 4 bases, the J end by 5 bases, with 12 bases between. CDR1 is MGHRA and CDR2 is YSYEKL in the germline V gene. The length of the CDR3 is 14 residues. CDR3 loop: CASSRHLTDNEQFF. In DNA form, the CDR3 reads TGCGCCAGCAGCCGACACCTGACAGACAATGAGCAGTTCTTC.

V and J are TRBV15 and TRBJ2-1; no clear D. Trimming removed 0 bases from V and 0 bases from J, with 6 bases in between. The CDR3 is made up of 15 amino acids. Germline CDR1 LNHNV, CDR2 YYDKDF (reference sequence). This CDR3 reads CATSREVGSYNEQFF. The CDR3 coding sequence is TGTGCCACCAGCAGAGAAGTGGGCTCCTACAATGAGCAGTTCTTC. Together with reference TRBV15 and TRBJ2-1, the CDR3 gives the full variable domain: DAMVIQNPRYQVTQFGKPVTLSCSQTLNHNVMYWYQQKSSQAPKLLFHYYDKDFNNEADTPDNFQSRRPNTSFCFLDIRSPGLGDTAMYLCATSREVGSYNEQFFGPGTRLTVL.

This rearrangement joins TRBV28 to TRBJ1-3, with 8 nucleotides matching TRBD1. The CDR3 runs 15 residues. Trimming took 5 bases from V and 5 from J; bases not matched to a gene: 8. The germline V gene has CDR1 MDHEN and CDR2 SYDVKM. The CDR3 protein is CASSPSTGERNTIYF. The CDR3 DNA follows: TGTGCCAGCAGTCCTTCGACAGGGGAGCGAAACACCATATATTTT.

The chain employs TRBV9 and TRBJ2-7; D is perhaps TRBD1 (6 bases). The CDR3 is 16 amino acids. The V gene lost 3 bases and the J gene lost 5 bases, with 21 bases spanning the gap. CDR1 and CDR2 from the germline V gene are SGDLS and YYNGEE. CDR3 nucleotide sequence: TGTGCCAGCAGCGGGGACGTCACCACAGGGTTCGACGAGCAGTACTTC. Translation gives CASSGDVTTGFDEQYF.

This rearrangement joins TRBV4-1 to TRBJ2-7; 9 bases agree with TRBD1. CDR1 is MGHRA, CDR2 YSYEKL, per germline. V shed 2 bases and J 5 bases; nucleotides not matched to a gene: 1. The CDR3 contains 13 residues. In DNA form, the CDR3 reads TGCGCCAGCAGCCAAAGGACAGGGGACGAGCAGTACTTC. It encodes CASSQRTGDEQYF.

This sequence joins TRBV2 and TRBJ2-3; D is perhaps TRBD2 (6 bases). From germline, CDR1 is SNHLY and CDR2 FYNNEI. The CDR3 has 14 residues. Trimming cost V 11 bases and J 0 bases, with 15 bases left between them. The CDR3, as DNA: TGTGCCGCCCTCGGAGGGCCTAGCACAGATACGCAGTATTTT. Translation gives CAALGGPSTDTQYF.

DNA of the CDR3: TGTGCCAGCAGTCCCTCCGGGACAGATGGCTACACCTTC. Translating it yields CASSPSGTDGYTF. The rearrangement uses TRBV6-6 and TRBJ1-2, with TRBD1 identical over 7 bases. V dropped 5 bases and J dropped 6; count of bases not matched to a gene: 6. The CDR3 sequence is 13 residues long. The V gene's germline CDR1 is MNHNY and CDR2 SVGAGI (reference sequence).

The chain joins TRBV5-1 to TRBJ2-2; 7 bases line up with TRBD2. CDR1 and CDR2 (germline): SGHRS, YFSETQ. Germline trimming cut 0 bases from V and 5 bases from J; bases unmatched to any gene: 1. CDR3 size: 14 residues. In nucleotides, the CDR3 is TGCGCCAGCAGCTTGGGAGCGGGGACCGGGGAGCTGTTTTTT. Translating gives CASSLGAGTGELFF.

In its sample, this clonotype was seen a few times. The chain joins TRBV28 to TRBJ2-1; D is unresolved. Per germline, CDR1 MDHEN and CDR2 SYDVKM. CDR3 length: 11 amino acids. V was pared by 3 bases and J by 7 bases, with 4 bases between. The CDR3 nucleotides read TGTGCCAGCAGTTTCCGTAATGAGCAGTTCTTC. Its translation is CASSFRNEQFF.

This clonotype was seen ten or more times. V gene TRBV29-1 combines with J gene TRBJ1-1; possibly TRBD1 for D (5 bases). The CDR3 is 13 residues long. Looked up from germline, CDR1 is SQVTM and CDR2 is ANQGSEA. V lost 3 bases, J lost 6 bases, and 14 bases lay in between. The CDR3 bases are TGCAGCGTTGAGGAAGGGGCCGGCGCTGAAGCTTTCTTT. It yields the protein CSVEEGAGAEAFF.

The chain couples TRBV20-1 to TRBJ2-3; D is perhaps TRBD1 (6 bases). CDR3 size: 13 residues. Germline V gene sequence: CDR1 DFQATT, CDR2 SNEGSKA (reference sequence). V dropped 6 bases and J dropped 4 bases, with 14 bases sitting between them. CDR3 coding DNA: TGCAGTGCGAACAGGGAATGGGCAGATACGCAGTATTTT. Amino acid sequence: CSANREWADTQYF.

This clonotype was counted between two and nine times. The CDR3 loop reads CASRPDRGTGGYF. The CDR3 DNA follows: TGTGCCAGCCGACCCGATAGGGGGACAGGGGGGTATTTT. The rearrangement joins TRBV2 to TRBJ2-3; 11 bases are a match to TRBD1. CDR1 is SNHLY, CDR2 FYNNEI, per germline. The CDR3 extends over 13 amino acids. With 8 bases clipped from V and 14 bases from J, the junction kept 12 bases outside the gene matches.

The chain carries TRBV7-9 and TRBJ1-1; possible D gene TRBD1, 6 bases. CDR3 length: 12 residues. Between the trimmed V and J ends, which lost 5 bases and 5 bases, there was a span of 9 bases. The germline V gene encodes CDR1 SEHNR and CDR2 FQNEAQ (reference sequence). CDR3 amino acids: CASSGTGTEAFF. The DNA for the CDR3 is TGTGCCAGCAGCGGAACAGGGACTGAAGCTTTCTTT.

This clonotype was found many times. V gene TRBV29-1 combines with J gene TRBJ2-2, with D unresolved. Trimming removed 0 bases from V and 5 bases from J, with 7 bases in between. Germline V CDR1 and CDR2: SQVTM, ANQGSEA. The CDR3 length is 13 residues. Here the CDR3 reads CSVEDLGTGELFF. DNA for the CDR3: TGCAGCGTTGAAGATCTTGGGACCGGGGAGCTGTTTTTT.

J is TRBJ1-5 and V is TRBV7-2; no definite D call. CDR3 length equals 15 residues. Germline loops: CDR1 SGHTA, CDR2 FQGNSA. Trimming left V 3 bases short and J 0 bases short, with 9 bases between. CDR3 amino acids: CASSFDINSNQPQHF. CDR3 nucleotide sequence: TGTGCCAGCAGCTTCGACATCAATAGCAATCAGCCCCAGCATTTT.

The J gene is TRBJ2-1, the V gene TRBV7-2, with 14 bases lining up with TRBD2. V shed 4 bases, J shed 7 bases, and the junction held 3 bases outside the gene matches. Germline CDR1 is SGHTA and CDR2 is FQGNSA. The CDR3 covers 15 residues. DNA of the CDR3: TGTGCCAGCAGCTCGGGACTAGCGGGAGTTAATGAGCAGTTCTTC. Translation: CASSSGLAGVNEQFF.

The chain couples TRBV12-3 or TRBV12-4 to TRBJ2-5, with 8 bases aligning to TRBD2. V dropped 2 bases and J dropped 2; count of bases not matched to a gene: 1. The CDR3 has 14 amino acids. CDR3 region: CASSLSSGQETQYF. Here the CDR3 DNA reads TGTGCCAGCAGTTTATCTAGCGGGCAAGAGACCCAGTACTTC.

This clonotype has ten or more counts. The CDR3 loop reads CASTPGKAVYGYTF. The CDR3 region has the DNA TGTGCCAGCACCCCAGGGAAAGCTGTCTATGGCTACACCTTC. The J gene is TRBJ1-2, the V gene TRBV12-3 or TRBV12-4, with TRBD1 as a possible D gene (5 bases). This CDR3 is built from 14 residues. Deletions cut 7 bases from V and 4 bases from J, with 16 bases between.

The chain has TRBV10-3 and TRBJ2-2, with 12 bases that match TRBD2. Germline V lookup: CDR1 ENHRY, CDR2 SYGVKD. This CDR3 is 17 amino acids long. V trimming: 6 bases; J trimming: 0 bases; junction bases outside the gene matches: 5. DNA of the CDR3: TGTGCCATCAGCTCCGGGACTAGCGGGCCGAACACCGGGGAGCTGTTTTTT. Amino acid sequence: CAISSGTSGPNTGELFF.

This clonotype came up a few times. V and J are TRBV5-1 and TRBJ2-3; 8 bases are shared with TRBD1. CDR3 length: 14 residues. The V segment lost 2 bases and the J segment 2 bases; nucleotides outside the gene matches: 1. The germline V gene encodes CDR1 SGHRS and CDR2 YFSETQ. The CDR3 DNA reads as TGCGCCAGCAGCTTACAGGGGGACACAGATACGCAGTATTTT. Its translation is CASSLQGDTDTQYF.

The chain carries TRBV12-5 and TRBJ2-5; 10 bases are shared with TRBD2. With V trimmed by 8 bases and J by 1 base, 19 bases remained unmatched. Per germline, CDR1 LGHNT and CDR2 FRNRAP. The CDR3 sequence is 19 residues long. The CDR3 DNA reads TGTGCTAGTACGCCAGTCAGCGGGAGGGAGAGCGTCGGCCAAGAGACCCAGTACTTC. Its translation is CASTPVSGRESVGQETQYF.

The chain employs TRBV20-1 and TRBJ2-7; 8 bases line up with TRBD2. With 1 base clipped from V and 2 bases from J, the junction kept 10 bases outside the gene matches. Germline assignment: CDR1 DFQATT and CDR2 SNEGSKA (reference sequence). This CDR3 contains 16 residues. In DNA form, the CDR3 reads TGCAGTGCTAGAGCTTTAGCGGGAAGGGTAACCTACGAGCAGTACTTC. Its translation is CSARALAGRVTYEQYF.

This clonotype was counted ten times or more. The chain uses TRBV6-5 and TRBJ1-1, with D maybe TRBD1 (5 bases). Trimming stripped 6 bases from V and 0 bases from J, with 14 bases between. Germline values: CDR1 MNHEY, CDR2 SVGAGI. The CDR3 totals 15 residues. DNA for the CDR3: TGTGCCAGCAGCCGGGGGGGGAGTATGAACACTGAAGCTTTCTTT. Translation: CASSRGGSMNTEAFF.